This TCR beta chain appears in the sequencing data of a study of control samples from healthy donors and cancer patients. Profiling relied on immunoSEQ multiplex PCR, and the TCRdb table lists in-frame clones only, not all of them. Found here are 60,000 to 85,000 clones, approximately 92% of them singletons; the top ten hold more than 5%. V was shortened by 0 bases and J by 0 bases, with 20 bases between the two germline ends. Germline assignment: CDR1 LGHDT and CDR2 YNNKEL (reference sequence). This CDR3 region has 19 residues. What was sequenced was blood. This chain links TRBV3-1 (or the pseudogene TRBV3-2) with TRBJ1-1; D unclear. The receptor was derived from a woman aged 55-70 years in good health. CDR3 DNA sequence: TGTGCCAGCAGCCAAGATACACCCGTGCCGGGAGTCATGAACACTGAAGCTTTCTTT. This codes for CASSQDTPVPGVMNTEAFF.